This T cell receptor (beta chain) is drawn from a study of CD8+CD57+ T cells in acquired aplastic anemia. The CDR3 covers 13 residues. V shed 7 bases, J shed 6 bases, and the junction held 6 bases outside the gene matches. From germline, CDR1 is DFQATT and CDR2 SNEGSKA (reference sequence). TCR beta VDJ and CDR3 profiling used genomic DNA as template. One entry per CDR3 protein, called by TCRdb with MiXCR from the reads. The sample holds more than 200,000 distinct CDR3 sequences, roughly 50% seen once. Patients chosen for sequencing had shown CD8+CD57+ cell expansion by flow cytometry. The V and J genes are TRBV20-1 and TRBJ2-1; TRBD2 agrees at 10 bases. The clonotype originates from a human donor with aplastic anemia. Sequenced input: sorted CD4+, CD8+, or CD8+CD57+ T cells (not recorded which) from PBMCs. The DNA of the CDR3 is TGCAGTGAAAGACTAGCGGGTGGCAATGAGCAGTTCTTC. Translating gives CSERLAGGNEQFF.